The 24 T cell receptor beta chains listed next were all sequenced from one sample in a study of graft-versus-host responses after intestinal transplantation. Sequencing was performed with immunoSEQ multiplex PCR; in TCRdb, only in-frame clones are kept and a portion is missing. Of 7,000 to 8,500 clones in the sample, around 93% were seen once. Material: PBMCs, obtained around 30 days after intestinal transplant. The receptors shown here come from a human patient who received an intestinal transplant, so some T cells may come from the graft donor.

The chain uses TRBV19 and TRBJ2-1; D is unresolved. V was clipped by 1 base and J by 4 bases, with 5 bases between them. The CDR3 extends over 13 amino acids. Germline V gene lookup returns CDR1 LNHDA and CDR2 SQIVND (reference sequence). CDR3 in amino acids: CASSIGGYNEQFF. CDR3 nucleotides: TGTGCCAGTAGTATAGGGGGATACAATGAGCAGTTCTTC.

The J gene is TRBJ1-1, the V gene TRBV6-6, with D maybe TRBD1 (5 bases). The CDR3 sequence is 16 residues long. CDR1 and CDR2 (germline): MNHNY, SVGAGI (reference sequence). Trimming took off 2 bases at V and 0 bases at J, with 13 bases between the two ends. CDR3 coding DNA: TGTGCCAGCAGTTACGGGGGGGTCGGGTTGAACACTGAAGCTTTCTTT. Translated: CASSYGGVGLNTEAFF.

V and J are TRBV9 and TRBJ2-5; TRBD1 or TRBD2 may be the D gene (5 bases each). The last part of the DNA fits TRBJ2-7 better; the J call may be wrong. Germline-derived CDR1 and CDR2 are SGDLS and YYNGEE. The CDR3 loop spans 15 amino acids. The CDR3 reads CASSVGGTGSYEQYF. Here the CDR3 DNA reads TGTGCCAGCAGCGTAGGGGGGACGGGATCCTACGAGCAGTACTTC.

V is TRBV7-9 and J is TRBJ2-5; 9 nucleotides match TRBD1. The J segment lost 5 bases and the V segment lost 6 bases, leaving 13 bases of the junction unmatched. This CDR3 is built from 16 residues. From germline, CDR1 is SEHNR and CDR2 FQNEAQ (reference sequence). The DNA of the CDR3 is TGTGCCAGCAGACCACCGGGACAGGGTTTCGATGAGACCCAGTACTTC. It specifies CASRPPGQGFDETQYF.

V gene TRBV7-3 combines with J gene TRBJ1-5; no firm D call. From germline, CDR1 is SGHTA and CDR2 FQGTGA. The V and J ends lost 11 bases and 4 bases respectively, with 15 bases between them. This CDR3 spans 13 amino acids. DNA of the CDR3: TGTGCCGGGGAAGGGCGGACGAATCAGCCCCAGCATTTT. Translation gives CAGEGRTNQPQHF. The whole variable domain, filled in from reference TRBV7-3 and TRBJ1-5, reads GAGVSQTPSNKVTEKGKYVELRCDPISGHTALYWYRQSLGQGPEFLIYFQGTGAADDSGLPNDRFFAVRPEGSVSTLKIQRTERGDSAVYLCAGEGRTNQPQHFGDGTRLSIL.

This chain links TRBV11-2 with TRBJ1-2, with 7 bases identical to TRBD1. The CDR3 runs 14 residues. V trimming: 3 bases; J trimming: 6 bases; junction bases outside the gene matches: 7. CDR1 SGHAT and CDR2 FQNNGV come from the germline V gene. CDR3 amino acids: CASSFKQGIDGYTF. The CDR3 bases are TGTGCCAGCAGCTTTAAACAGGGGATCGATGGCTACACCTTC.

The chain carries TRBV18 and TRBJ1-1; D gene uncertain. The ends were cut back, 3 bases at V and 1 base at J, with 9 bases in the middle. Per germline, CDR1 KGHSH and CDR2 LQKENI. This CDR3 has 14 amino acids. CDR3: CASSPPFPNTEAFF. The DNA of the CDR3 is TGTGCCAGCTCACCGCCTTTTCCGAACACTGAAGCTTTCTTT.

This CDR3 is CASSQGNSYTF. CDR3 sequence (DNA): TGTGCCAGCAGCCAAGGGAATAGCTACACCTTC. The chain joins TRBV11-3 to TRBJ1-2, with D hard to call. The CDR3 consists of 11 residues. Trimming stripped 5 bases from V and 9 bases from J, with 10 bases between. Germline lookup yields CDR1 SGHNT and CDR2 YENEEA.

This clone was detected only once. The chain is built from TRBV2 and TRBJ1-5; no reliable D call. Germline V gene lookup returns CDR1 SNHLY and CDR2 FYNNEI. The CDR3 is made up of 17 amino acids. V dropped 3 bases and J dropped 0 bases, with 15 bases sitting between them. The CDR3 protein is CASSDPENGDSNQPQHF. As DNA, the CDR3 is TGTGCCAGCAGTGATCCCGAGAACGGGGATAGCAATCAGCCCCAGCATTTT.

The chain is built from TRBV2 and TRBJ2-1; D tentatively fits TRBD1 or TRBD2 (5 bases each). Germline CDR1 SNHLY, CDR2 FYNNEI. The V end was cut by 4 bases, the J end by 8 bases, with 21 bases between. This CDR3 comprises 16 residues. The CDR3 DNA follows: TGTGCCAGCAGTGCGAGGGGCGCTCCAAAGCGATATGAGCAGTTCTTC. Its translation: CASSARGAPKRYEQFF.

The gene calls are TRBV6-5 and TRBJ2-1; a possible D gene is TRBD2 (6 bases). Trimming pared 10 bases from V and 5 bases from J, leaving 15 bases between. The CDR3 loop spans 13 amino acids. Germline-derived CDR1 and CDR2 are MNHEY and SVGAGI. The CDR3 DNA is TGTGCCACTGGCGGGGAGATGAACAATGAGCAGTTCTTC. It yields the protein CATGGEMNNEQFF.

The chain combines TRBV19 with TRBJ2-7; 13 bases are shared with TRBD2. This CDR3 has 14 amino acids. Germline CDR1 LNHDA, CDR2 SQIVND (reference sequence). Losses at the gene ends were 4 bases for V and 6 bases for J; bases not matched to a gene: 3. Here the CDR3 reads CASSKTSGGTEQYF. In nucleotides, the CDR3 is TGTGCCAGTAGTAAGACTAGCGGGGGGACCGAGCAGTACTTC.

The chain has TRBV6-5 and TRBJ1-2; tentative D call: TRBD1 (5 bases). V lost 8 bases and J lost 2, with 6 bases in between. This CDR3 has 11 residues. The germline CDR1 and CDR2 sequences are MNHEY and SVGAGI. In DNA form, the CDR3 reads TGTGCCAGCCGGGACAACTATGGCTACACCTTC. It yields the protein CASRDNYGYTF.

V gene TRBV4-1 combines with J gene TRBJ2-3; 9 bases are shared with TRBD2. CDR1 is MGHRA and CDR2 is YSYEKL in the germline V gene. Unmatched junction bases numbered 6, after V lost 0 bases and J lost 5 bases. This CDR3 has 16 residues. For the CDR3, the DNA is TGCGCCAGCAGCCAAGATTCTAGCGGGATGGGAGATACGCAGTATTTT. Its protein is CASSQDSSGMGDTQYF.

The chain employs TRBV7-3 and TRBJ2-5; 10 bases map to TRBD2. Trimming took 11 bases from V and 0 from J; bases not matched to a gene: 9. The CDR3 runs to 15 residues. Looked up from germline, CDR1 is SGHTA and CDR2 is FQGTGA. The CDR3 sequence: CADGIGTSDQETQYF. The CDR3, as DNA: TGTGCCGATGGGATAGGGACTAGCGACCAAGAGACCCAGTACTTC.

The V and J genes are TRBV27 and TRBJ1-4; D is perhaps TRBD1 (5 bases). With 4 bases removed from V and 4 bases from J, the gap between germline ends came to 13 bases. Germline values: CDR1 MNHEY, CDR2 SMNVEV (reference sequence). CDR3 length: 15 residues. DNA for the CDR3: TGTGCCAGCAGTTCTTTCGACAGAGTTAATGAAAAACTGTTTTTT. It encodes CASSSFDRVNEKLFF.

The CDR3 protein is CASSDMGEDGGELFF. The CDR3 region has the DNA TGTGCCAGCAGTGATATGGGGGAGGATGGCGGGGAGCTGTTTTTT. V is TRBV2 and J is TRBJ2-2; maybe TRBD2 (6 bases). The CDR3 loop spans 15 amino acids. The germline V gene has CDR1 SNHLY and CDR2 FYNNEI. With 3 bases removed from V and 7 bases from J, the gap between germline ends came to 15 bases.

The rearrangement links TRBV2 to TRBJ2-4; TRBD2 might be the D (7 bases). Germline V CDR1 and CDR2: SNHLY, FYNNEI. Trimming left V 8 bases short and J 3 bases short, with 17 bases between. This CDR3 spans 15 amino acids. CDR3 amino acids: CASGRGMMGKNIQYF. In DNA, the CDR3 is TGTGCCAGCGGGAGGGGGATGATGGGCAAAAACATTCAGTACTTC.

The V and J genes are TRBV5-1 and TRBJ2-5; D is perhaps TRBD2 (5 bases). This CDR3 is 13 amino acids long. CDR1 and CDR2 (germline): SGHRS, YFSETQ. Trimming took off 2 bases at V and 4 bases at J, with 9 bases between the two ends. The CDR3 DNA reads as TGCGCCAGCAGCTTCGGGGTCTCAGAGACCCAGTACTTC. It encodes CASSFGVSETQYF.

This clone has just a few counts. The rearrangement links TRBV4-2 to TRBJ2-1, with 8 bases aligning to TRBD2. V trimming: 8 bases; J trimming: 4 bases; junction bases outside the gene matches: 7. The CDR3 contains 14 residues. CDR1 and CDR2 from the germline V gene are LGHNA and YNFKEQ. The CDR3 sequence: CASVGGGLYNEQFF. In DNA, the CDR3 is TGTGCCAGCGTCGGGGGGGGTTTGTACAATGAGCAGTTCTTC.

This clone was seen only once. The CDR3: CASSLGLSYEQYF. CDR3 in DNA: TGTGCCAGCAGCCTGGGACTCTCCTACGAGCAGTACTTC. The chain employs TRBV6-6 and TRBJ2-7; TRBD2 might be the D (6 bases). V lost 6 bases and J lost 0, with 9 bases in between. CDR3 length: 13 amino acids. Germline assignment: CDR1 MNHNY and CDR2 SVGAGI (reference sequence).

The gene calls are TRBV10-1 and TRBJ2-7; D perhaps matches TRBD2 (5 bases). V lost 4 bases, J lost 0 bases, and 7 bases lay in between. This CDR3 is built from 13 residues. Germline V lookup: CDR1 WNHNN, CDR2 SYGVQD (reference sequence). The CDR3 DNA reads TGCGCCAGCAGTGTTAGCGACTCCTACGAGCAGTACTTC. Translating it yields CASSVSDSYEQYF.

V usage is TRBV6-1 and J usage is TRBJ1-2; D remains unclear. The CDR3 is 15 amino acids. The germline V gene has CDR1 MNHNS and CDR2 SASEGT. V gave up 6 bases and J gave up 2 bases, with 16 bases separating them. CDR3 residues: CASRNGKLRNYGYTF. CDR3 DNA: TGTGCCAGCAGGAACGGGAAACTGAGAAACTATGGCTACACCTTC.

This clone was recorded a few times. V is TRBV7-9 and J is TRBJ1-1; 7 bases match TRBD1. The CDR3 is 13 amino acids. V trimming: 5 bases; J trimming: 6 bases; junction bases outside the gene matches: 6. Germline V CDR1 and CDR2: SEHNR, FQNEAQ (reference sequence). The CDR3 region has the DNA TGTGCCAGCAGCCACAGGGGAGGTCCTGAAGCTTTCTTT. Translated, it gives CASSHRGGPEAFF. The full variable domain, in which reference TRBV7-9 and TRBJ1-1 provide the parts outside the CDR3, is DTGVSQNPRHKITKRGQNVTFRCDPISEHNRLYWYRQTLGQGPEFLTYFQNEAQLEKSRLLSDRFSAERPKGSFSTLEIQRTEQGDSAMYLCASSHRGGPEAFFGQGTRLTVV.